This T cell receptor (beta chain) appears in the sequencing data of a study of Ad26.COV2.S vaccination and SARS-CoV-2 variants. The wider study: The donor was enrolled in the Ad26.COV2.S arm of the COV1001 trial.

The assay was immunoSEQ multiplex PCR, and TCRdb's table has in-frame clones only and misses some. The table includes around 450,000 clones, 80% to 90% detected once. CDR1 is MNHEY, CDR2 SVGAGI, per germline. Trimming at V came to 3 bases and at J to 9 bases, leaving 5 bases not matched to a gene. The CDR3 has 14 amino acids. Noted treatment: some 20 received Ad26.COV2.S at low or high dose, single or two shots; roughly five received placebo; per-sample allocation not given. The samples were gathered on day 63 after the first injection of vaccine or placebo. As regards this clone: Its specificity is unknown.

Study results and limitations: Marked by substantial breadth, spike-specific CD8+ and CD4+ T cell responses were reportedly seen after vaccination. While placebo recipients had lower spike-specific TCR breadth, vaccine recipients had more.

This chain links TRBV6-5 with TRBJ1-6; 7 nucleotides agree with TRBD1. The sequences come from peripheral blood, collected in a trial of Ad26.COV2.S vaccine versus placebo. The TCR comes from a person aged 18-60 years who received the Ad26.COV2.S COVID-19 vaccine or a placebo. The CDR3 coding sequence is TGTGCCAGCAGTTATGGACAGGTGTCTTCACCCCTCCACTTT. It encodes CASSYGQVSSPLHF.